Each of the 29 T cell receptor beta chains below was sequenced from the same sample in a study of blood T cells in healthy people across ages. Together with a sample-barcoded 5' primer, a J-beta primer mix was included in a second PCR lasting about 7 to 11 cycles. TCRdb recomputed calls from the 5' RACE reads with MiXCR, one row per CDR3 protein. The data show about 670,000 distinct CDR3 sequences, about 51% seen once. The sample was blood. The receptors come from a woman of 80 years or more in good health.

Comments on this clonotype: A much bigger clone sits one base away, suggesting this may be a read error. The chain joins TRBV9 to TRBJ2-4; maybe TRBD1 (6 bases). TRBJ2-7 matches the DNA end more closely, so the J call is doubtful. The CDR3 is made up of 15 amino acids. Germline-derived CDR1 and CDR2 are SGDLS and YYNGEE. The CDR3: CASSSQGGRGYEQYF. The CDR3 region has the DNA TGTGCCAGCAGCTCGCAAGGGGGTCGGGGCTACGAGCAGTACTTC.

The rearrangement links TRBV6-6 to TRBJ2-7, with D unresolved. With 0 bases removed from V and 4 bases from J, the gap between germline ends came to 7 bases. In germline, CDR1 is MNHNY, CDR2 SVGAGI (reference sequence). The CDR3 extends over 13 amino acids. The CDR3 nucleotides read TGTGCCAGCAGTTACTCCGATAGGTACGAGCAGTACTTC. It translates to CASSYSDRYEQYF.

V gene TRBV29-1 combines with J gene TRBJ1-2; 7 nucleotides line up with TRBD1. The germline CDR1 and CDR2 sequences are SQVTM and ANQGSEA. The CDR3 is 12 residues long. The trim removed 6 bases at V and 2 bases at J, leaving 3 bases unmatched. The DNA for the CDR3 is TGCAGCGTAACCAGGGGGAACTATGGCTACACCTTC. This sequence encodes CSVTRGNYGYTF.

The count of this clonotype is one. This chain joins TRBV18 and TRBJ2-7; D might be TRBD1 (6 bases). The J call may be mistaken, given a closer DNA end match to TRBJ2-5. This CDR3 is built from 14 residues. CDR1 and CDR2 (germline): KGHSH, LQKENI. DNA for the CDR3: TGTGCCAGCTCTCCCGGGACACACAAAGAGACCCAGTACTTC. As protein: CASSPGTHKETQYF.

V and J are TRBV28 and TRBJ2-1; D is ambiguous. Germline CDR1 MDHEN, CDR2 SYDVKM. V was trimmed by 7 bases and J by 5 bases, leaving 9 bases between them. The CDR3 consists of 12 residues. Written as DNA, the CDR3 is TGTGCCAGCAAGAACGGTCACAATGAGCAGTTCTTC. This sequence encodes CASKNGHNEQFF.

The V and J genes are TRBV3-1 and TRBJ1-2; 7 bases are shared with TRBD1. Trimming at V came to 4 bases and at J to 5 bases, leaving 10 bases not matched to a gene. The CDR3 is 15 residues long. Germline assignment: CDR1 LGHDT and CDR2 YNNKEL (reference sequence). The DNA for the CDR3 is TGTGCCAGCAGCCCAGGGACAGCCGAGAGGTATGGCTACACCTTC. As protein: CASSPGTAERYGYTF.

This clonotype was observed a single time. The chain joins TRBV28 to TRBJ1-5; D uncertain. V was trimmed by 5 bases and J by 2 bases, leaving 13 bases between them. Germline CDR1 and CDR2: MDHEN and SYDVKM. The CDR3 spans 15 residues. In nucleotides, the CDR3 is TGTGCCAGCAGTATACCGACCGGTGGCAATCAGCCCCAGCATTTT. Its translation: CASSIPTGGNQPQHF.

Worth noting for this clonotype: The junction departs from germline at one end; a sequencing error may be responsible. This rearrangement joins TRBV16 to TRBJ1-1; D remains unclear. Germline CDR1 reads KGHSY; CDR2 reads FQNENV. The CDR3 contains 14 residues. CDR3 bases: TGTGCCGGCAGCCCCCGGGTAGCCACCACTGAAGCTTTCTTT. Protein product: CAGSPRVATTEAFF.

In this sample, this clonotype turned up many times. V gene TRBV7-2 combines with J gene TRBJ2-1; the match to TRBD1 covers 9 bases. This CDR3 spans 16 amino acids. Germline lookup yields CDR1 SGHTA and CDR2 FQGNSA. Losses at the gene ends were 5 bases for V and 2 bases for J; bases not matched to a gene: 7. CDR3 protein: CASSPDRGLTYNEQFF. In nucleotides, the CDR3 is TGTGCCAGCAGCCCCGACAGGGGGTTGACCTACAATGAGCAGTTCTTC. Full variable domain (outside the CDR3, taken from reference TRBV7-2 and TRBJ2-1): GAGVSQSPSNKVTEKGKDVELRCDPISGHTALYWYRQSLGQGLEFLIYFQGNSAPDKSGLPSDRFSAERTGGSVSTLTIQRTQQEDSAVYLCASSPDRGLTYNEQFFGPGTRLTVL.

Many counts were recorded for this clonotype. The V call is TRBV28, the J call TRBJ2-1; 8 bases are a match to TRBD2. After removal of 2 bases from V and 2 bases from J, the junction contained 8 bases not matched to a gene. The CDR3 has 17 residues. Germline-derived CDR1 and CDR2 are MDHEN and SYDVKM. The CDR3 spells CASSLKSGRQPYNEQFF. CDR3 coding DNA: TGTGCCAGCAGTTTAAAGAGCGGGAGACAGCCCTACAATGAGCAGTTCTTC.

About this clonotype: A read error may explain this, as a much larger clone is one base away. This chain joins TRBV4-2 and TRBJ2-7; D unresolved. The CDR3 spans 15 residues. Per the germline V gene, CDR1 is LGHNA and CDR2 is YNFKEQ. V lost 2 bases and J lost 2, with 13 bases in between. As DNA, the CDR3 is TGTGCCAGCAGCCAAAATCATGACGGACCCTACGAGCAGTACGTC. Its translation: CASSQNHDGPYEQYV.

As DNA, the CDR3 is TGCAGCCTCTGGGAGTCCTATGGCTACACCTTC. Translating it yields CSLWESYGYTF. V gene TRBV29-1 combines with J gene TRBJ1-2, with unresolved D. Trimming removed 8 bases at V and 4 bases at J, with 11 bases between. CDR3 size: 11 residues. CDR1 is SQVTM and CDR2 is ANQGSEA in the germline V gene.

This clonotype was recorded at least ten times. The chain couples TRBV28 to TRBJ2-4; TRBD2 matches 8 bases. Germline V gives CDR1 MDHEN, CDR2 SYDVKM. V lost 10 bases to trimming and J lost 2 bases; unmatched junction nucleotides: 10. The CDR3 runs to 15 residues. The CDR3 here is CATIHGGGTKNIQYF. The CDR3, as DNA: TGTGCCACCATACACGGCGGGGGGACCAAAAACATTCAGTACTTC.

This clonotype was recorded many times. V gene TRBV12-3 or TRBV12-4 combines with J gene TRBJ2-7; unclear D gene. V was cut by 6 bases and J by 4 bases, with 10 bases left in between. The CDR3 runs to 12 residues. In nucleotides, the CDR3 is TGTGCCAGCAGCCCTCGATTGTACGAGCAGTACTTC. It yields the protein CASSPRLYEQYF.

The chain is built from TRBV25-1 and TRBJ2-5; 10 bases match TRBD1. V shed 6 bases, J shed 5 bases, and the junction held 6 bases outside the gene matches. The CDR3 totals 14 residues. In germline, CDR1 is MGHDK, CDR2 SYGVNS. CDR3 sequence reads: CASSRDRGWETQYF. The CDR3, as DNA: TGTGCCAGCAGCCGGGACAGGGGTTGGGAGACCCAGTACTTC.

This clonotype appeared a few times. This sequence joins TRBV5-5 and TRBJ2-1; the D gene could be TRBD1 or TRBD2 (5 bases each). Between the trimmed V and J ends, which lost 6 bases and 0 bases, there was a span of 22 bases. Per germline, CDR1 SGHKS and CDR2 YYEKEE (reference sequence). The CDR3 runs 18 residues. The CDR3: CASTRDGEFSFSYNEQFF. In DNA, the CDR3 is TGTGCCAGCACTCGGGACGGAGAATTCTCCTTCTCCTACAATGAGCAGTTCTTC.

The J gene is TRBJ2-5, the V gene TRBV25-1; D may be TRBD2 (5 bases). This CDR3 has 13 amino acids. Germline V CDR1 and CDR2: MGHDK, SYGVNS. V lost 1 base, J lost 5 bases, and 8 bases lay in between. CDR3 DNA: TGTGCCAGCAGTGAATTTGGGGAGGAGACCCAGTACTTC. Encoded protein: CASSEFGEETQYF.

The chain recombines TRBV6-5 with TRBJ2-1; 10 nucleotides align to TRBD1. Trimming took 2 bases from V and 6 from J; bases not matched to a gene: 1. Germline V CDR1 and CDR2: MNHEY, SVGAGI. The CDR3 is made up of 14 amino acids. CDR3 protein: CASSYRTGGNEQFF. In DNA, the CDR3 is TGTGCCAGCAGTTACCGGACAGGGGGCAATGAGCAGTTCTTC.

This clonotype was observed a few times. This chain joins TRBV7-3 and TRBJ2-1, with TRBD2 identical over 13 bases. The V gene end was trimmed by 3 bases and the J gene end by 8 bases; junction bases not matched to a gene: 16. CDR1 SGHTA and CDR2 FQGTGA come from the germline V gene. The CDR3 is 19 residues long. CDR3: CASSFGLAGDERTGYEQFF. As DNA, the CDR3 is TGTGCCAGCAGCTTCGGACTAGCGGGAGATGAGAGGACGGGCTATGAGCAGTTCTTC. Combining the CDR3 with reference TRBV7-3 and TRBJ2-1 gives the whole variable domain GAGVSQTPSNKVTEKGKYVELRCDPISGHTALYWYRQSLGQGPEFLIYFQGTGAADDSGLPNDRFFAVRPEGSVSTLKIQRTERGDSAVYLCASSFGLAGDERTGYEQFFGPGTRLTVL.

This clonotype appeared once. A much larger clone differs by one base, so this may be a read error. The rearrangement uses TRBV27 and TRBJ2-5; possibly TRBD1 for D (5 bases). Germline V gene sequence: CDR1 MNHEY, CDR2 SMNVEV (reference sequence). V was clipped by 2 bases and J by 13 bases, with 17 bases between them. This CDR3 is 13 amino acids long. CDR3 in DNA: TGTGCCAGCAGTTTAGCAGGGCACTACGAGCGGTACTTC. Amino acids: CASSLAGHYERYF.

In DNA form, the CDR3 reads TGCAGTGCTAGATTCAACAGGGGAGGGACTGAAGCTTTCTTT. It encodes CSARFNRGGTEAFF. This sequence joins TRBV20-1 and TRBJ1-1; the match to TRBD1 covers 7 bases. V was clipped by 2 bases and J by 5 bases; unmatched bases: 8. Germline V CDR1 and CDR2: DFQATT, SNEGSKA (reference sequence). CDR3 length equals 14 residues.

V is TRBV20-1 and J is TRBJ2-1; D unclear. CDR1 is DFQATT, CDR2 SNEGSKA, per germline (reference sequence). V gave up 5 bases and J gave up 4 bases, with 9 bases separating them. This CDR3 contains 12 residues. The CDR3 reads CSAPTSYNEQFF. The DNA of the CDR3 is TGCAGTGCTCCTACTTCTTACAATGAGCAGTTCTTC.

The chain combines TRBV27 with TRBJ1-1; D not certain. CDR3 length: 15 amino acids. Trimming pared 2 bases from V and 5 bases from J, leaving 15 bases between. The germline CDR1 and CDR2 sequences are MNHEY and SMNVEV (reference sequence). The CDR3 loop is CASSLVKGWSTEAFF. The CDR3 DNA sequence: TGTGCCAGCAGTTTAGTGAAGGGATGGTCGACTGAAGCTTTCTTT.

The chain recombines TRBV10-3 with TRBJ1-1; no clear D gene. Germline assignment: CDR1 ENHRY and CDR2 SYGVKD. The CDR3 spans 14 residues. Trimming left V 7 bases short and J 4 bases short, with 16 bases between. This chain's CDR3 is CAITERGPVTEAFF. The CDR3 nucleotides read TGTGCCATCACCGAGCGAGGGCCAGTCACTGAAGCTTTCTTT.

The gene calls are TRBV7-8 and TRBJ1-1; D perhaps matches TRBD1 (5 bases). The V gene's germline CDR1 is SGHVS and CDR2 FQNEAQ. The ends were cut back, 6 bases at V and 1 base at J, with 12 bases in the middle. The CDR3 sequence is 14 residues long. CDR3 in amino acids: CASRSGRPNTEAFF. CDR3 coding DNA: TGTGCCAGCAGATCGGGACGGCCGAACACTGAAGCTTTCTTT.

This clonotype was recorded a few times. This sequence joins TRBV3-1 and TRBJ1-6, with D hard to call. Germline V gene data show CDR1 as LGHDT and CDR2 as YNNKEL (reference sequence). CDR3 length equals 14 residues. The V and J ends lost 3 bases and 4 bases respectively, with 7 bases between them. The CDR3 region has the DNA TGTGCCAGCAGCCACCACCAATATAATTCACCCCTCCACTTT. It encodes CASSHHQYNSPLHF.

This clonotype was observed at least ten times. The CDR3: CSAPGLANEQFF. CDR3 bases: TGCAGTGCCCCCGGACTAGCCAATGAGCAGTTCTTC. V is TRBV20-1 and J is TRBJ2-1; 8 bases fit TRBD2. The V gene's germline CDR1 is DFQATT and CDR2 SNEGSKA (reference sequence). V was clipped by 6 bases and J by 6 bases; unmatched bases: 4. The CDR3 is made up of 12 amino acids.

Turning to this clonotype: This could be a read error, since a much larger clone is one nucleotide away. The V gene is TRBV10-3, the J gene TRBJ1-2; D may be TRBD1 (5 bases). Germline CDR1 is ENHRY and CDR2 is SYGVKD. Trimming removed 4 bases at V and 5 bases at J, with 8 bases between. The CDR3 is 12 residues long. The CDR3 coding sequence is TGTGCCATCAGTGGGGACGCTTATGGCTACACCTTC. Its translation: CAISGDAYGYTF.

The chain couples TRBV12-3 or TRBV12-4 to TRBJ1-2; 7 nucleotides match TRBD1. The V gene end was trimmed by 6 bases and the J gene end by 8 bases; junction bases not matched to a gene: 12. CDR3 length: 14 residues. CDR3 sequence reads: CASRYGVQGIGYTF. In DNA, the CDR3 is TGTGCCAGCAGATATGGGGTACAGGGGATAGGCTACACCTTC.